Listed here are 18 T cell receptor beta chains from one sample, sequenced in a study of T cell responses to AZD1222 COVID-19 vaccine. TCRdb keeps only in-frame clones here, not all; method: immunoSEQ multiplex PCR. The sample shows approximately 89,000 clones, 75% to 95% of them seen only once. This sample comprised peripheral blood, obtained on day 0 of MenACWY control vaccination. The receptors stem from an adult in good health.

Details on this clone: One junction end disagrees with the germline gene, perhaps due to a read error. The chain carries TRBV13 and TRBJ2-2, with TRBD2 matching 11 bases. The CDR3 sequence is 17 residues long. Looked up from germline, CDR1 is PRHDT and CDR2 is FYEKMQ (reference sequence). The CDR3 reads CASSRLLAGGPSRGAVF. Here the CDR3 DNA reads TGTGCCAGCAGCCGCCTTCTAGCGGGAGGCCCTTCCAGGGGAGCTGTTTTT.

The genes are TRBV4-3 and TRBJ2-7, with 10 bases fitting TRBD1. This CDR3 comprises 15 residues. V shed 4 bases and J 3 bases; nucleotides not matched to a gene: 6. In germline, CDR1 is LGHNA, CDR2 YSLEER. The CDR3 loop is CASSRGTGENYEQYF. The CDR3 coding sequence is TGCGCCAGCAGCCGTGGGACAGGGGAGAACTACGAGCAGTACTTC.

V usage is TRBV10-3 and J usage is TRBJ1-6, with 9 bases aligning to TRBD1. Germline V gene lookup returns CDR1 ENHRY and CDR2 SYGVKD. The CDR3 extends over 15 amino acids. The V segment lost 0 bases and the J segment 9 bases; nucleotides outside the gene matches: 3. In DNA form, the CDR3 reads TGTGCCATCAGTGAGTCAGGGACAGGGAGTTCACCCCTCCACTTT. It yields the protein CAISESGTGSSPLHF.

The chain has TRBV6-5 and TRBJ2-2; D ambiguous. The CDR3 has 16 residues. Looked up from germline, CDR1 is MNHEY and CDR2 is SVGAGI. The ends were cut back, 2 bases at V and 1 base at J, with 11 bases in the middle. The CDR3 region is CASSYLLLGNTGELFF. CDR3 in DNA: TGTGCCAGCAGTTACCTCCTGCTCGGGAACACCGGGGAGCTGTTTTTT.

The chain is built from TRBV7-9 and TRBJ2-3, with 8 bases that match TRBD1. Looked up from germline, CDR1 is SEHNR and CDR2 is FQNEAQ (reference sequence). Germline trimming cut 4 bases from V and 2 bases from J; bases unmatched to any gene: 8. The CDR3 is 16 amino acids. The CDR3 DNA reads as TGTGCCAGCAGCTCACAGGGGGTCCGGTCCACAGATACGCAGTATTTT. It encodes CASSSQGVRSTDTQYF.

By sample share, this clone is medium-sized. V usage is TRBV7-3 and J usage is TRBJ2-3; D not resolved. V shed 1 base and J shed 4 bases, with 6 bases lying between them. Germline lookup yields CDR1 SGHTA and CDR2 FQGTGA. The CDR3 is 13 residues long. The DNA for the CDR3 is TGTGCCAGCAGCTTAAAGGGCGCAGATACGCAGTATTTT. Translated, it gives CASSLKGADTQYF.

This clone came up once. The chain couples TRBV12-3 or TRBV12-4 to TRBJ2-1; D uncertain. The CDR3 runs to 11 residues. V was cut by 4 bases and J by 5 bases, with 3 bases left in between. CDR3 DNA sequence: TGTGCCAGCAGTTGGGACAATGAGCAGTTCTTC. As protein: CASSWDNEQFF.

CDR3 nucleotides: TGTGCCAGCAGTCCCGGGTATGGCTACACCTTC. It is translated as CASSPGYGYTF. V and J are TRBV6-6 and TRBJ1-2; D ambiguous. The CDR3 has 11 residues. The V end lost 5 bases, the J end lost 5 bases, and 6 bases lay between the germline ends. Per germline, CDR1 MNHNY and CDR2 SVGAGI (reference sequence).

The rearrangement uses TRBV9 and TRBJ2-1, with D maybe TRBD1 (6 bases). The CDR3 is 13 amino acids. With 0 bases removed from V and 7 bases from J, the gap between germline ends came to 8 bases. In germline, CDR1 is SGDLS, CDR2 YYNGEE. The CDR3 loop is CASSVARGNEQFF. The CDR3 bases are TGTGCCAGCAGCGTAGCCAGGGGTAATGAGCAGTTCTTC.

This sequence joins TRBV9 and TRBJ2-7; maybe TRBD1 (6 bases). The germline V gene encodes CDR1 SGDLS and CDR2 YYNGEE. The CDR3 runs 12 residues. Trimming shortened V by 5 bases and J by 2 bases, and 8 bases separated the two germline ends. The CDR3 protein is CASSGQTYEQYF. Written as DNA, the CDR3 is TGTGCCAGCAGTGGACAGACCTACGAGCAGTACTTC.

The CDR3: CASSLGQVQSPLHF. In DNA form, the CDR3 reads TGTGCCAGCAGCCTGGGACAGGTCCAATCACCCCTCCACTTT. This rearrangement joins TRBV7-6 to TRBJ1-6; TRBD1 agrees at 8 bases. Germline CDR1 reads SGHVS; CDR2 reads FNYEAQ. Trimming at V came to 5 bases and at J to 10 bases, leaving 7 bases not matched to a gene. The CDR3 sequence is 14 residues long.

The rearrangement uses TRBV5-5 and TRBJ1-2, with TRBD1 matching 7 bases. Looked up from germline, CDR1 is SGHKS and CDR2 is YYEKEE (reference sequence). This CDR3 is built from 15 residues. V lost 2 bases and J lost 4; bases outside the gene matches: 8. DNA of the CDR3: TGTGCCAGCAGCTTTGTTCGACAGGGTCCCTATGGCTACACCTTC. Translating it yields CASSFVRQGPYGYTF.

This chain uses TRBV7-6 with TRBJ2-7; 10 bases line up with TRBD1. CDR3 length: 15 amino acids. V was pared by 5 bases and J by 1 base, with 5 bases of the junction left unmatched. Germline lookup yields CDR1 SGHVS and CDR2 FNYEAQ. The CDR3 DNA reads as TGTGCCAGCAGCCAGGGACAGGGGCTATCCTACGAGCAGTACTTC. Protein sequence: CASSQGQGLSYEQYF.

The V and J genes are TRBV29-1 and TRBJ1-1; D gene ambiguous. Trimming removed 2 bases at V and 8 bases at J, with 9 bases between. This CDR3 spans 11 amino acids. In germline, CDR1 is SQVTM, CDR2 ANQGSEA. The CDR3 DNA sequence: TGCAGCGTTGAAAAAGAGCCCGAAGCTTTCTTT. It yields the protein CSVEKEPEAFF.

The rearrangement uses TRBV15 and TRBJ2-7; TRBD2 matches at 13 bases. In germline, CDR1 is LNHNV, CDR2 YYDKDF (reference sequence). Unmatched junction bases numbered 2, after V lost 0 bases and J lost 3 bases. This CDR3 spans 16 amino acids. CDR3 sequence: CATSRDGTSGDYEQYF. The CDR3 DNA is TGTGCCACCAGCAGAGACGGGACTAGCGGGGACTACGAGCAGTACTTC.

The chain uses TRBV28 and TRBJ1-5; 9 nucleotides line up with TRBD1. Trimming removed 4 bases from V and 9 bases from J; junction bases left unmatched: 10. The CDR3 spans 15 residues. The germline V gene has CDR1 MDHEN and CDR2 SYDVKM. CDR3 DNA sequence: TGTGCCAGCAGTTCGGGACAGGGTGCGATCTCGCCCCAGCATTTT. Its translation is CASSSGQGAISPQHF.

This sequence joins TRBV29-1 and TRBJ2-3, with D tentatively TRBD2 (5 bases). Trimming pared 6 bases from V and 6 bases from J, leaving 13 bases between. This CDR3 is 12 amino acids long. Germline CDR1 and CDR2: SQVTM and ANQGSEA. The CDR3 loop is CSVSVRADTQYF. The CDR3 DNA reads TGCAGCGTCTCGGTGAGGGCCGATACGCAGTATTTT.

This clone has only one observation. The chain is built from TRBV6-5 and TRBJ2-7, with D unclear. The V end lost 6 bases, the J end lost 4 bases, and 16 bases lay between the germline ends. The CDR3 has 14 residues. The germline V gene has CDR1 MNHEY and CDR2 SVGAGI. CDR3 in DNA: TGTGCCAGCAGCAGCCCCAGGACGAAGTACGAGCAGTACTTC. As protein: CASSSPRTKYEQYF.